This T cell receptor (beta chain) was documented in a study of blood T cell repertoires in COVID-19. The wider study: The samples span acute and convalescent COVID-19 from the United States, Italy and Spain. T cells, B-cell-depleted T cells, or PBMCs supplied cDNA or gDNA.

This clone was seen only once. The repertoire was sequenced with immunoSEQ multiplex PCR; TCRdb's copy has only in-frame clones and lacks some. Seen here are about 36,000 clones, roughly 80% observed once, and the top ten hold over 1.5%. Seattle enrolled patients during active infection and tracked them longitudinally. Germline lookup yields CDR1 SQVTM and CDR2 ANQGSEA. This CDR3 comprises 15 residues. The trim removed 5 bases at V and 0 bases at J, leaving 6 bases unmatched. This receptor was obtained from a man in his 60s with COVID-19, enrolled during active disease. Input material: peripheral blood. The gene calls are TRBV29-1 and TRBJ2-2, with 7 bases that match TRBD1. CDR3 loop: CSVRPGQTNTGELFF. CDR3 sequence (DNA): TGCAGCGTTCGGCCGGGACAGACGAACACCGGGGAGCTGTTTTTT.